This T cell receptor beta chain was profiled in a study of T-cell reconstitution after alpha-beta-depleted transplantation in children. The CDR3 has 16 amino acids. Germline V gene data show CDR1 as DFQATT and CDR2 as SNEGSKA (reference sequence). The V segment lost 3 bases and the J segment 3 bases; nucleotides outside the gene matches: 8. Findings and caveats of the study: Some patients showed high day-60 TCRbeta diversity, which derived from surviving recipient T cells and thymic progenitors.

Molecular barcoding with unique molecular identifiers was used for the TCRbeta library. TCRdb re-analysed the PCR reads in MiXCR, keeping a single row per CDR3 protein. The sample lists 440,000 or so distinct CDR3 sequences; over 40% were seen once. As regards this clonotype: Its antigen remains unidentified.

The source was PBMCs, collected before TCRalphabeta/CD19-depleted stem cell transplant. The gene calls are TRBV20-1 and TRBJ1-6; 7 positions agree with TRBD1. The source is a girl aged 2 to 10 with aplastic anemia, due to receive a stem cell transplant. The CDR3 region has the DNA TGCAGTGCTAGCCCGACAGGGAAGGGCTATAATTCACCCCTCCACTTT. It yields the protein CSASPTGKGYNSPLHF.